Included here is one T cell receptor (beta chain) sequence, with context. V was pared by 4 bases and J by 5 bases, with 9 bases between. The germline CDR1 and CDR2 sequences are MNHEY and SVGAGI. The CDR3 sequence is 13 residues long. The data stem from a study of Ad26.COV2.S vaccination and SARS-CoV-2 variants. Profiling relied on immunoSEQ multiplex PCR, and the TCRdb table lists in-frame clones only, not all of them. This table holds roughly 420,000 clones, over 75% found once. As to treatment: 19 received Ad26.COV2.S at low or high dose, single or two shots; 5 received placebo; per-sample allocation not given. Sampling occurred on day 63 after the first vaccine or placebo injection.

This chain links TRBV6-5 with TRBJ1-5; a possible D gene is TRBD1 (6 bases). The input for sequencing was peripheral blood, taken in a trial of Ad26.COV2.S vaccine versus placebo. The TCR was taken from a person aged 18 to 65 who received the Ad26.COV2.S COVID-19 vaccine or a placebo. The DNA for the CDR3 is TGTGCCAGCAGTTCCCGACAGGATCAGCCCCAGCATTTT. Its protein product is CASSSRQDQPQHF.